This entry features one TCR beta chain sequence. These data come from a study of identical twins. TCRdb passed the 5' RACE reads through MiXCR, listing each CDR3 protein once. In the table there are hundreds of thousands of distinct CDR3 sequences, 24% of which are singletons. The same data also went into a second study, on T cells expressing NK-cell markers.

The sequencing input was CD4+ T cells sorted from blood. This receptor was taken from a woman between 18 and 30 years old in good health.

CDR3 in amino acids: CASRRAGQYNEQFF. CDR3 DNA: TGTGCCAGCAGGCGGGCGGGACAGTACAATGAGCAGTTCTTC. The chain joins TRBV2 to TRBJ2-1; possibly TRBD1 for D (7 bases). Germline CDR1 is SNHLY and CDR2 is FYNNEI. Trimming took off 6 bases at V and 4 bases at J, with 13 bases between the two ends. The CDR3 spans 14 residues.